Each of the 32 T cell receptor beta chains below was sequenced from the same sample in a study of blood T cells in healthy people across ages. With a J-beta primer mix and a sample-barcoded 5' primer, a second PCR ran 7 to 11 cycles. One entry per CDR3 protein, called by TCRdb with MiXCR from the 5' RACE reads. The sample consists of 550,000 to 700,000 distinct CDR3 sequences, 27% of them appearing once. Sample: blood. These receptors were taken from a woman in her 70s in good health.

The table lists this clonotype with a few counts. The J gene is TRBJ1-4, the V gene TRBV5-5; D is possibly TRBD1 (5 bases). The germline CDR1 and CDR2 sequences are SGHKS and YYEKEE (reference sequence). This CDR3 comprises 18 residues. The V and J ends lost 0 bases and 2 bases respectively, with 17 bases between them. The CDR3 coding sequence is TGTGCCAGCAGCTTGGGCGTGGGGCGGGGAACGACTAATGAAAAACTGTTTTTT. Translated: CASSLGVGRGTTNEKLFF.

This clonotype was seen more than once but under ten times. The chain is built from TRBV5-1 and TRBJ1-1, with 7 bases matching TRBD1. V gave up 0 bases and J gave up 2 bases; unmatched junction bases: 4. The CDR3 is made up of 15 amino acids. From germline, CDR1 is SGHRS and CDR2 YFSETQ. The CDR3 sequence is CASSLVPGGNTEAFF. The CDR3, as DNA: TGCGCCAGCAGCTTGGTTCCAGGGGGTAACACTGAAGCTTTCTTT.

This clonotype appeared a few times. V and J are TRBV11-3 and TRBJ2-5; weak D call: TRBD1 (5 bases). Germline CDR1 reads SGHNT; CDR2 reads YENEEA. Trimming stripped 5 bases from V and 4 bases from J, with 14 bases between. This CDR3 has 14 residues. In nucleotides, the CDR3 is TGTGCCAGCAGCCCCACAAGGGGTGGAGAGACCCAGTACTTC. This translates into CASSPTRGGETQYF.

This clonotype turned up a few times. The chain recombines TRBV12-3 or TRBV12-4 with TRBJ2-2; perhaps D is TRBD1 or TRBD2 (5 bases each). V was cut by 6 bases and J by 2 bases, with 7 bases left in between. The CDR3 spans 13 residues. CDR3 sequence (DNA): TGTGCCAGCAGACGGGACAACACCGGGGAGCTGTTTTTT. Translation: CASRRDNTGELFF.

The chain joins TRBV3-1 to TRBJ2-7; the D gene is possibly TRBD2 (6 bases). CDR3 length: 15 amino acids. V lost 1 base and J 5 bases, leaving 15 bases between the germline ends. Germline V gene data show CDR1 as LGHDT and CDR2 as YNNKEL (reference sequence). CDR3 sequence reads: CASSQGWRGANEQYF. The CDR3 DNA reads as TGTGCCAGCAGCCAAGGGTGGAGGGGAGCCAACGAGCAGTACTTC.

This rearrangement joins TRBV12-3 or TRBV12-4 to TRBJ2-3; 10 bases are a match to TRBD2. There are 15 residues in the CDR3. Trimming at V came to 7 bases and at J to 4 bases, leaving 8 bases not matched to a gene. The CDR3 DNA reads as TGTGCCAGCACTCTCGGACTAGCGGCCGCAGATACGCAGTATTTT. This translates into CASTLGLAAADTQYF.

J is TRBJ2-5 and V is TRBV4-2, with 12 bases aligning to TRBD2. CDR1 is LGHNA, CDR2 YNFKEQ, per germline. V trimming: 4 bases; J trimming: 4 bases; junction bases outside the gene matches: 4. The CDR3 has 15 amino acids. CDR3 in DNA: TGTGCCAGCAGCCCCCTAGCGGGGGGGTTAGAGACCCAGTACTTC. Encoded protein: CASSPLAGGLETQYF.

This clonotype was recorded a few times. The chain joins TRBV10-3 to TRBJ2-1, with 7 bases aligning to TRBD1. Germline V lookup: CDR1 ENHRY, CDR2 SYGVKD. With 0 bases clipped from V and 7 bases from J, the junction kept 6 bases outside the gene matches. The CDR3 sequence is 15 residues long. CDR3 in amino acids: CAISESTGDKNEQFF. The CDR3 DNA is TGTGCCATCAGTGAGTCAACAGGGGACAAAAATGAGCAGTTCTTC.

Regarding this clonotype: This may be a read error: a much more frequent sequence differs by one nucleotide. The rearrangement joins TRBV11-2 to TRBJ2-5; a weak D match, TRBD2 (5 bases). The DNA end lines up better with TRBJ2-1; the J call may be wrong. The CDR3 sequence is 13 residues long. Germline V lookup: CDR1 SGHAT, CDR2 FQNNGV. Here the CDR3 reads CASSLLGRIEQFF. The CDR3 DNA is TGTGCCAGCAGCTTATTAGGGAGAATTGAGCAGTTCTTC.

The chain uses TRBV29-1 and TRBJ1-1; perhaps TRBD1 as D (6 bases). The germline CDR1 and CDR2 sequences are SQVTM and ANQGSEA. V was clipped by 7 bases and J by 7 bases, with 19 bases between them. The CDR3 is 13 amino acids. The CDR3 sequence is CSGGGHLGDEAFF. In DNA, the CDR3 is TGCAGCGGTGGGGGGCATCTTGGGGATGAAGCTTTCTTT. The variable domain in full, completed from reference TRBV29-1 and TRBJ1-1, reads SAVISQKPSRDICQRGTSLTIQCQVDSQVTMMFWYRQQPGQSLTLIATANQGSEATYESGFVIDKFPISRPNLTFSTLTVSNMSPEDSSIYLCSGGGHLGDEAFFGQGTRLTVV.

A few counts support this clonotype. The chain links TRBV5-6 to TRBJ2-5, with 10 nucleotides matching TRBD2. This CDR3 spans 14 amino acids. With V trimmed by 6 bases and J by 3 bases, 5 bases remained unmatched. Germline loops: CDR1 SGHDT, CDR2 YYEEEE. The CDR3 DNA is TGTGCCAGCATGCTAGCGGGGGTGGAAGAGACCCAGTACTTC. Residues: CASMLAGVEETQYF.

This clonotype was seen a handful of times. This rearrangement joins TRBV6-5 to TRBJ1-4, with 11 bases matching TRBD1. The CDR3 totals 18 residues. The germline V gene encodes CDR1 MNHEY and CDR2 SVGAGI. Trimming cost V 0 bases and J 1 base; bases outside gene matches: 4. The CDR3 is CASSYSSGTGGTNEKLFF. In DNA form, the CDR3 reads TGTGCCAGCAGTTACTCTTCCGGGACAGGGGGAACTAATGAAAAACTGTTTTTT.

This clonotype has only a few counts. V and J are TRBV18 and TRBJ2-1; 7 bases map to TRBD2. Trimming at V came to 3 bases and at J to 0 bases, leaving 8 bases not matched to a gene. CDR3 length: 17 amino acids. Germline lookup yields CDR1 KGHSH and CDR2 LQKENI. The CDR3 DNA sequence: TGTGCCAGCTCACCGTACTCAGCGGGGATCTCCTACAATGAGCAGTTCTTC. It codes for CASSPYSAGISYNEQFF.

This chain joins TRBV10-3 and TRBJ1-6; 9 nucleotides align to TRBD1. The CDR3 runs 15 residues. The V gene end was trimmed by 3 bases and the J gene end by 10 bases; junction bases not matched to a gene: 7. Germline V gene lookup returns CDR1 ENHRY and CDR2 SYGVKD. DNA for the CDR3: TGTGCCATCAGTGATGCCGGGACAGGGAGGTCACCCCTCCACTTT. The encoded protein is CAISDAGTGRSPLHF.

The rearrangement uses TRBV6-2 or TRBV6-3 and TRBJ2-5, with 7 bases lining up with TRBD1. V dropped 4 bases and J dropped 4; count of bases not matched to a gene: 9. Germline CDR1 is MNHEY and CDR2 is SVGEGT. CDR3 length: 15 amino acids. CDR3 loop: CASSSHRQGRETQYF. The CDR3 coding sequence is TGTGCCAGCAGTTCCCATCGACAGGGACGAGAGACCCAGTACTTC.

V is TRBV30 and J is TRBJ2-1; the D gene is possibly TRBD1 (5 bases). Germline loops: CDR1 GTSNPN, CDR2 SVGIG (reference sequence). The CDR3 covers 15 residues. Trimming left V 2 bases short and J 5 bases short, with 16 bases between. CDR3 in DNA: TGTGCCTGGAGTTTTGGGGCAGCTTCTAACAATGAGCAGTTCTTC. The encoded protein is CAWSFGAASNNEQFF.

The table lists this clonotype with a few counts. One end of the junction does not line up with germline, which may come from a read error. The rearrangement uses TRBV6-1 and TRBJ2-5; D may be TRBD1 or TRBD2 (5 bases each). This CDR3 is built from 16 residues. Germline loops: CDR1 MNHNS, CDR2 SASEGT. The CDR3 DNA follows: TGTGCCGGCAGTCGAGGAACGGGACGTACCCAAGAGACCCAGTACTTC. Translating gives CAGSRGTGRTQETQYF.

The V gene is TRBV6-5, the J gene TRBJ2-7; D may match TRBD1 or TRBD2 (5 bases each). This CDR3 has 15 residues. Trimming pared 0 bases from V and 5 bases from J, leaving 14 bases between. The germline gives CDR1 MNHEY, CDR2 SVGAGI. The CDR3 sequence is CASSYSTGAHHEQYF. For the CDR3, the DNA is TGTGCCAGCAGTTACTCCACCGGGGCCCACCACGAGCAGTACTTC.

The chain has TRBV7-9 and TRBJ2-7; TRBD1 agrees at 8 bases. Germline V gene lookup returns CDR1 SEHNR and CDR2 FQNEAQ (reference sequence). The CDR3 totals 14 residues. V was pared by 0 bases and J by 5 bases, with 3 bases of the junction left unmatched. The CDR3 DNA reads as TGTGCCAGCAGCTTAGCGCAGGGGGCCGACGAGCAGTACTTC. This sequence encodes CASSLAQGADEQYF.

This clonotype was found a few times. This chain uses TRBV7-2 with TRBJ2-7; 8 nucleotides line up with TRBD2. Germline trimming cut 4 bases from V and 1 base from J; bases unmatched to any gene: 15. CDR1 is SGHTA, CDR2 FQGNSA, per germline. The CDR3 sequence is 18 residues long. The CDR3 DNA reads TGTGCCAGCAGCTCCAGGGGATCGGGGGGGCGCTTATCCTACGAGCAGTACTTC. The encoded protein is CASSSRGSGGRLSYEQYF.

The CDR3 coding sequence is TGTGCCAGCAGCGTACTAGCGGGGGGCTTTCAAGAGACCCAGTACTTC. This gives the protein CASSVLAGGFQETQYF. This chain uses TRBV9 with TRBJ2-5; TRBD2 matches 11 bases. The trim removed 1 base at V and 2 bases at J, leaving 4 bases unmatched. Per the germline V gene, CDR1 is SGDLS and CDR2 is YYNGEE. This CDR3 is built from 16 residues.

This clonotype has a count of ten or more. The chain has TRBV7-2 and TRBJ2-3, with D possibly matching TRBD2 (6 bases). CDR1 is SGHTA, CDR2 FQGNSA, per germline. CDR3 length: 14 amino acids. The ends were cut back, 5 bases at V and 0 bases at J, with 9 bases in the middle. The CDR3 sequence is CASSPGLSTDTQYF. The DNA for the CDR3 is TGTGCCAGCAGCCCGGGACTCAGCACAGATACGCAGTATTTT.

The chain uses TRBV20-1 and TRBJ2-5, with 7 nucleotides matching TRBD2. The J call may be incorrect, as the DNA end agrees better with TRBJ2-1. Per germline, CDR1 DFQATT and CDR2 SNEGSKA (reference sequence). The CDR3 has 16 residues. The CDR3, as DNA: TGCAGTGCTAGAGGGTTGGGACGGGGGGATTTCGGTGAGCAGTTCTTC. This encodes CSARGLGRGDFGEQFF.

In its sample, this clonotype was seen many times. CDR3 nucleotide sequence: TGTGCCAGCAGTCTAGGGGGACTAGCGGGGCACAATGAGCAGTTCTTC. This translates into CASSLGGLAGHNEQFF. This rearrangement joins TRBV12-3 or TRBV12-4 to TRBJ2-1, with 13 nucleotides matching TRBD2. The V and J ends lost 5 bases and 5 bases, in that order; junction bases with no gene match: 6. CDR3 length equals 16 residues.

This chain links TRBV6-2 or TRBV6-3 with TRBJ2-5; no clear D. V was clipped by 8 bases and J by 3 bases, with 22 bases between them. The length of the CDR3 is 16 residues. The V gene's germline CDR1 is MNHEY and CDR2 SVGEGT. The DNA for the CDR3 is TGTGCCAGCCTGACGAACAGACGAGGCAACAAAGAGACCCAGTACTTC. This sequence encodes CASLTNRRGNKETQYF.

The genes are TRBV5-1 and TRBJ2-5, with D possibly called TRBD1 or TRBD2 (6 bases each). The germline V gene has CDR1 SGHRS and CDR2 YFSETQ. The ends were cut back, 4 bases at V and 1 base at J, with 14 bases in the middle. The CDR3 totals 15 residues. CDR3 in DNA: TGCGCCAGCAGCCGGACGCCGGGGGCCCAAGAGACCCAGTACTTC. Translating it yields CASSRTPGAQETQYF.

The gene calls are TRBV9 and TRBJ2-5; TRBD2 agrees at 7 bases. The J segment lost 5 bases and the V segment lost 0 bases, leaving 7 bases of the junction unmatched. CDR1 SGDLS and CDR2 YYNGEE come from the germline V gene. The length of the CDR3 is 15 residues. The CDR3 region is CASSVVAGVTETQYF. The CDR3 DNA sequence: TGTGCCAGCAGCGTAGTTGCGGGGGTTACGGAGACCCAGTACTTC.

The CDR3 region has the DNA TGCGCCAGCAGCTTTCGTTCTAGCGGGACCCCCGGTGAGCAGTTCTTC. It specifies CASSFRSSGTPGEQFF. The rearrangement links TRBV5-1 to TRBJ2-1, with TRBD2 matching over 9 bases. In germline, CDR1 is SGHRS, CDR2 YFSETQ. The V and J ends lost 2 bases and 9 bases, in that order; junction bases with no gene match: 12. The CDR3 runs 16 residues.

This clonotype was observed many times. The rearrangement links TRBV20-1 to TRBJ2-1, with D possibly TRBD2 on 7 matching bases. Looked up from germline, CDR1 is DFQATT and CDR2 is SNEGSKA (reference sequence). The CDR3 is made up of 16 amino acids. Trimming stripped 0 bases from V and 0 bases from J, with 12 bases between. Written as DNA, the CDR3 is TGCAGTGCTAGAGATTCGGGGGGCGGCTCCTACAATGAGCAGTTCTTC. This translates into CSARDSGGGSYNEQFF.

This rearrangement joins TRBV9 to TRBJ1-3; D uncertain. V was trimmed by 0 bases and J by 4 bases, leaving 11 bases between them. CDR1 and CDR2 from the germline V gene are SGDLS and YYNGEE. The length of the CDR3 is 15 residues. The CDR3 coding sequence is TGTGCCAGCAGCGTAGCGGCTGGCACAGGAAACACCATATATTTT. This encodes CASSVAAGTGNTIYF.

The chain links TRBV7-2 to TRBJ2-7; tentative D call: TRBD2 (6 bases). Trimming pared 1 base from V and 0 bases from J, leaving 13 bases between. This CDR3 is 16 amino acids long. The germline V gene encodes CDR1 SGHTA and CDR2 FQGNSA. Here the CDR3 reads CASSLVGGSVSYEQYF. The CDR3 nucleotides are TGTGCCAGCAGCTTAGTCGGGGGTTCGGTCTCCTACGAGCAGTACTTC.

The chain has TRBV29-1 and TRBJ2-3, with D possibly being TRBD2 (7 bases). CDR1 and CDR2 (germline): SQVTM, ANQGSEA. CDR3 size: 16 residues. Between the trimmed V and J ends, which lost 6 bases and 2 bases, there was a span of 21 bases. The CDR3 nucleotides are TGCAGCGTGGCGGCGGGGGCCCGAATCACCACAGATACGCAGTATTTT. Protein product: CSVAAGARITTDTQYF.